This T cell receptor beta chain was observed in a study of T cells in Graves' hyperthyroidism and ophthalmopathy. Study results and caveats: Patients with ophthalmopathy were separated from those with stable hyperthyroidism by a 13 V-J model. Ophthalmopathy onset followed model prediction by a median roughly 6.5 months. Blood also contained most expanded thyroid clonotypes above 0.001.

The authors took PBMCs from over 8.5 ml fresh peripheral blood. What was amplified from RNA transcripts were TCR beta CDR3 regions. The HTBI primer set served for first-round RT-PCR of the TCR CDR3. TCRdb itself ran the multiplex PCR reads through MiXCR, one entry per CDR3 protein. This table holds around 800,000 distinct CDR3 sequences, more than 30% found once. Germline V lookup: CDR1 SGHRS, CDR2 YFSETQ. Deletions cut 4 bases from V and 2 bases from J, with 22 bases between. The CDR3 is made up of 17 amino acids. Of note for this clonotype: What it binds is not known.

This rearrangement joins TRBV5-1 to TRBJ2-7; the D gene is possibly TRBD1 (10 bases). The receptor's source is a man aged 18 to 29 with Graves' hyperthyroidism. Sequenced: blood. In DNA, the CDR3 is TGCGCCAGCAGCGCCGGGACAGGGGCTAGCGGGACCTACGAGCAGTACTTC. Its translation is CASSAGTGASGTYEQYF.